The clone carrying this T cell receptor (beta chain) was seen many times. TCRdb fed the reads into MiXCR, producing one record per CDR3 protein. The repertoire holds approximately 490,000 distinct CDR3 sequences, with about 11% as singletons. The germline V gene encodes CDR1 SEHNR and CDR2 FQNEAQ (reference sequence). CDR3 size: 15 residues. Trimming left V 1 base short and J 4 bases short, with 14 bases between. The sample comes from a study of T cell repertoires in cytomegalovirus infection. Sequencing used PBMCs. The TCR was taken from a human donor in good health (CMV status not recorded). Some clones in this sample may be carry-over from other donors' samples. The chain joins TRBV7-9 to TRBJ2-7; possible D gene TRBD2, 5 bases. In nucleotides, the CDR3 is TGTGCCAGCAGCTTAGGTCTGGGAGTGGGGTACGAGCAGTACTTC. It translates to CASSLGLGVGYEQYF.